The present entry profiles one T cell receptor (beta chain) with its context. The CDR3 covers 15 residues. Some clones are missing from TCRdb's copy, which holds only in-frame ones; the method was immunoSEQ multiplex PCR. The sample holds about 120,000 clones; roughly 92% are singletons and the top ten take roughly 1.4%. Doses given second, at about 4 or about 12 weeks, were pooled. The source of the sample is a study of T cell responses to AZD1222 COVID-19 vaccine. The chain recombines TRBV21-1 with TRBJ2-4; the DNA was not compared with TRBD2, the D call given in the table. TRBV21-1 is listed as a pseudogene. The receptor was derived from an adult who received the AZD1222 COVID-19 vaccine. The input for sequencing was peripheral blood, taken 28 days after the second AZD1222 dose. The CDR3 protein is CATRLAGYMKNIQYF. DNA of the CDR3: TGTGCCACCCGACTAGCGGGGTACATGAAAAACATTCAGTACTTC.